This T cell receptor beta chain was recorded in a study of blood T cell repertoires in COVID-19. Study at large: Specimens from acute and convalescent COVID-19 originated in the United States, Italy and Spain. PBMCs, B-cell-depleted T cells, or T cells provided the cDNA or gDNA that made up the material.

Data came from immunoSEQ multiplex PCR; TCRdb stores just in-frame clones and leaves some out. The sample includes around 60,000 clones, roughly 72% of them seen just once. The sequence came from a woman in her 70s with COVID-19, enrolled during active disease. Source material: peripheral blood.

CDR3 nucleotides: TGTGCCAGCAGCCCAAGCGGGGATTCGCTGGGCGGCTACACCTTC. It codes for CASSPSGDSLGGYTF. The V call is TRBV7-9, the J call TRBJ1-2; D is uncertain. The V end was cut by 5 bases, the J end by 8 bases, with 21 bases between. The CDR3 has 15 residues. Germline CDR1 SEHNR, CDR2 FQNEAQ (reference sequence).